This T cell receptor (beta chain) stems from a study of cytomegalovirus exposure and HLA in healthy donors. The V gene end was trimmed by 6 bases and the J gene end by 5 bases; junction bases not matched to a gene: 4. The CDR3 contains 14 residues. Germline values: CDR1 PRHDT, CDR2 FYEKMQ (reference sequence). The protocol was immunoSEQ multiplex PCR, while the TCRdb copy is restricted to in-frame clones and leaves out a portion. This table holds over 110,000 clones, around four fifths found once. The source is a woman aged 30 to 39 in good health and CMV-seronegative. The source material was PBMCs. The chain combines TRBV13 with TRBJ1-6; TRBD1 matches at 7 bases. CDR3 sequence reads: CASSLRGHNSPLHF. The CDR3 DNA reads TGTGCCAGCAGTCTTAGGGGGCATAATTCACCCCTCCACTTT.